These T cell receptor beta chains were read from a single sample in a study of blood T cell repertoires in COVID-19. The protocol was immunoSEQ multiplex PCR, while the TCRdb copy is restricted to in-frame clones and leaves out a portion. The table includes approximately 250,000 clones, 80% to 90% detected once. The sequenced material came from peripheral blood. These receptors were taken from a woman in her seventies with COVID-19, enrolled during active disease. CDR3s include the opening cysteine and the closing phenylalanine or tryptophan. D genes are given only for firm matches. Clone size appears in some rows only: once, few, many, or a class for an expanded clone.

clone size: .; V gene: TRBV5-1; D gene: .; J gene: TRBJ1-2; CDR3 DNA: TGCGCCAGCAGCTTGGGGGAAGGGAGGAGCTATGGCTACACCTTC; CDR3 protein: CASSLGEGRSYGYTF
clone size: .; V gene: TRBV30; D gene: TRBD1; J gene: TRBJ2-2; CDR3 DNA: TGTGCCTGGATTGACGGGACAGGGAACACCGGGGAGCTGTTTTTT; CDR3 protein: CAWIDGTGNTGELFF
clone size: .; V gene: TRBV4-1; D gene: TRBD2; J gene: TRBJ2-3; CDR3 DNA: TGCGCCAGCAGCCAAGGGAGGGGACTAGCGCAAAGCACAGATACGCAGTATTTT; CDR3 protein: CASSQGRGLAQSTDTQYF
clone size: once; V gene: TRBV4-1; D gene: TRBD1; J gene: TRBJ1-1; CDR3 DNA: TGCGCCAGCAGCCGCCCCGGGACAGTGAACACTGAAGCTTTCTTT; CDR3 protein: CASSRPGTVNTEAFF
clone size: .; V gene: TRBV5-6; D gene: .; J gene: TRBJ2-7; CDR3 DNA: TGTGCCAGCAGCTTGGGCAGGGGGGACGAGCAGTACTTC; CDR3 protein: CASSLGRGDEQYF
clone size: .; V gene: TRBV6-2/TRBV6-3; D gene: .; J gene: TRBJ1-1; CDR3 DNA: TGTGCCAGCAGTTACTCGCCCCGGGGGGCTTTCTTT; CDR3 protein: CASSYSPRGAFF
clone size: .; V gene: TRBV18; D gene: .; J gene: TRBJ2-3; CDR3 DNA: TGTGCCAGCTCACCATCTAGCCATGATACGCAGTATTTT; CDR3 protein: CASSPSSHDTQYF
clone size: .; V gene: TRBV29-1; D gene: .; J gene: TRBJ1-1; CDR3 DNA: TGCAGCTTCCGGGGGTTAGTAGGGGCTTTCTTT; CDR3 protein: CSFRGLVGAFF
clone size: .; V gene: TRBV4-1; D gene: .; J gene: TRBJ1-2; CDR3 DNA: TGCGCCAGCAGTGGAGGAAACTATGGCTACACCTTC; CDR3 protein: CASSGGNYGYTF
clone size: .; V gene: TRBV7-9; D gene: .; J gene: TRBJ1-4; CDR3 DNA: TGTGCCAGCAGCTTAAGAGGGGACACGCGGGAAAAACTGTTTTTT; CDR3 protein: CASSLRGDTREKLFF
clone size: .; V gene: TRBV28; D gene: .; J gene: TRBJ2-3; CDR3 DNA: TGTGCCAGCAGGGCTGATACGCAGTATTTT; CDR3 protein: CASRADTQYF
clone size: .; V gene: TRBV3-1/TRBV3-2; D gene: .; J gene: TRBJ1-6; CDR3 DNA: TGTGCCAGCAGCCAAGGTGGGGGGAGTAATTCACCCCTCCACTTT; CDR3 protein: CASSQGGGSNSPLHF
clone size: few; V gene: TRBV6-5; D gene: .; J gene: TRBJ1-2; CDR3 DNA: TGTGCCAGCAGTTACGACAGGAATAACTATGGCTACACCTTC; CDR3 protein: CASSYDRNNYGYTF
clone size: .; V gene: TRBV6-5; D gene: .; J gene: TRBJ2-3; CDR3 DNA: TGTGCCAGCAGTTACGGGACACCTGGCCGGGATACGCAGTATTTT; CDR3 protein: CASSYGTPGRDTQYF
clone size: .; V gene: TRBV2; D gene: TRBD2; J gene: TRBJ2-2; CDR3 DNA: TGTGCCGGTCAAGCGGGGGGAAACACCGGGGAGCTGTTTTTT; CDR3 protein: CAGQAGGNTGELFF
clone size: .; V gene: TRBV28; D gene: .; J gene: TRBJ2-3; CDR3 DNA: TGTGCCAGCCAAACAAACACAGATACGCAGTATTTT; CDR3 protein: CASQTNTDTQYF
clone size: .; V gene: TRBV5-3; D gene: TRBD1; J gene: TRBJ1-3; CDR3 DNA: TGTGCCAGAAGCTTGGATCCTAGGGGGCTCCGCTCTGGAAACACCATATATTTT; CDR3 protein: CARSLDPRGLRSGNTIYF
clone size: .; V gene: TRBV30; D gene: TRBD1; J gene: TRBJ1-2; CDR3 DNA: TGTGCCTGGAGTATAACGACAGGGGTTCAAGGCTACACCTTC; CDR3 protein: CAWSITTGVQGYTF
clone size: .; V gene: TRBV5-4; D gene: .; J gene: TRBJ1-1; CDR3 DNA: TGTGCCAGCAGCCCGGGACAACTGAACTCGAACACTGAAGCTTTCTTT; CDR3 protein: CASSPGQLNSNTEAFF
clone size: few; V gene: TRBV19; D gene: .; J gene: TRBJ1-5; CDR3 DNA: TGTGCCAGCTACAGGGTGGGCAGCAATCAGCCCCAGCATTTT; CDR3 protein: CASYRVGSNQPQHF